This T cell receptor (beta chain) came from a study of T cell responses to AZD1222 COVID-19 vaccine. In the study overall: It was second doses at about 4 or about 12 weeks that were pooled. Notes on the study in general: At study baseline, merely five or six AZD1222 recipients were seropositive. Mapped onto spike, vaccine-associated CD4 TCRs spanned it and were dominant at 160-218 and 743-854. Targeting of unmutated variant regions was reportedly seen in nearly half of spike-specific TCRs.

With regard to this clone: Its antigen is unknown.

Generated by immunoSEQ multiplex PCR, the TCRdb table keeps only in-frame clones and is missing some. Here the sample spans approximately 130,000 clones, approximately 83% being singletons. This CDR3 comprises 15 residues. Germline V gives CDR1 SGHAT, CDR2 FQNNGV. V lost 7 bases to trimming and J lost 4 bases, with 20 bases between them. The source of this sequence is an adult in good health. Here the sequenced sample was peripheral blood, taken on day 0 of AZD1222 vaccination. The V and J genes are TRBV11-2 and TRBJ2-7, with a weak D call TRBD1 (6 bases). CDR3 DNA: TGTGCCAGCACCTCGGCAGCCCAGGGGATGTACGAGCAGTACTTC. Protein product: CASTSAAQGMYEQYF.